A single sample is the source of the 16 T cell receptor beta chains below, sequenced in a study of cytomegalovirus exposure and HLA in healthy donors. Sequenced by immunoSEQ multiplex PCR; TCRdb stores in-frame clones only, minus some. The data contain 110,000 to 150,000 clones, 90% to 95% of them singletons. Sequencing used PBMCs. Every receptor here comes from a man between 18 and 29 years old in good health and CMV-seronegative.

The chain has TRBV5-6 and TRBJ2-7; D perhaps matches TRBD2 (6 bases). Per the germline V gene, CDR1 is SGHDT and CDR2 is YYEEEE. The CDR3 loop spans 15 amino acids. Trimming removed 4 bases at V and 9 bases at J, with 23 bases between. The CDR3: CASSLLLAPSGVQYV. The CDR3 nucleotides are TGTGCCAGCAGCCTTCTACTAGCTCCCTCCGGCGTGCAGTACGTC.

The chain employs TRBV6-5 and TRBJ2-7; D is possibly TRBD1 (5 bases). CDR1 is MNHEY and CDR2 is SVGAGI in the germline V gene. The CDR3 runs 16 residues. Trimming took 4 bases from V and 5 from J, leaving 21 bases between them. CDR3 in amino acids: CASSFTIRAFYHEQYF. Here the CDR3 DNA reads TGTGCCAGCAGTTTCACAATCAGGGCATTTTACCACGAGCAGTACTTC.

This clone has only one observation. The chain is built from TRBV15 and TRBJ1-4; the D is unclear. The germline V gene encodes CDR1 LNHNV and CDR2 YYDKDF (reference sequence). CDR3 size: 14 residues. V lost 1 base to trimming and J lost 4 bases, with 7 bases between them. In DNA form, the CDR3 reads TGTGCCACCAGCAGAGTTTCGGTTAATGAAAAACTGTTTTTT. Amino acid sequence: CATSRVSVNEKLFF.

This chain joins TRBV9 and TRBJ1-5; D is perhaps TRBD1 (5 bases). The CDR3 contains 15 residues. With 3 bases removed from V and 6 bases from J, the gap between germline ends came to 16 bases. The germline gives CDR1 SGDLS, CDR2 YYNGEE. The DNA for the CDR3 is TGTGCCAGCAGCGCGGGGGAGGGTTGGAGTCAGCCCCAGCATTTT. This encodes CASSAGEGWSQPQHF.

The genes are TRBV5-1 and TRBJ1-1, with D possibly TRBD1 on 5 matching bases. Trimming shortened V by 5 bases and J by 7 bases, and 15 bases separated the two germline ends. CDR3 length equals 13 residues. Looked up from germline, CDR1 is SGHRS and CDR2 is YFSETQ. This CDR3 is CASSHDRTHEAFF. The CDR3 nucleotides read TGCGCCAGCAGTCACGACAGAACCCATGAAGCTTTCTTT.

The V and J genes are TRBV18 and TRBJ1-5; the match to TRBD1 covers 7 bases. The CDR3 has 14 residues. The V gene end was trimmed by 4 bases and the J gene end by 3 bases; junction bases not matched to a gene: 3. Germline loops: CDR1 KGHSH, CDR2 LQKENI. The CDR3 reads CASSQGTANQPQHF. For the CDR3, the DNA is TGTGCCAGCTCACAGGGGACAGCCAATCAGCCCCAGCATTTT.

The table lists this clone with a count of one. CDR3 coding DNA: TGTGCCAGCAGCTTACTACCCGGGACTAGCGGGGGGTCCTACAATGAGCAGTTCTTC. Protein product: CASSLLPGTSGGSYNEQFF. The V call is TRBV7-3, the J call TRBJ2-1; 15 bases match TRBD2. V dropped 2 bases and J dropped 1; count of bases not matched to a gene: 6. This CDR3 region has 19 residues. The V gene's germline CDR1 is SGHTA and CDR2 FQGTGA.

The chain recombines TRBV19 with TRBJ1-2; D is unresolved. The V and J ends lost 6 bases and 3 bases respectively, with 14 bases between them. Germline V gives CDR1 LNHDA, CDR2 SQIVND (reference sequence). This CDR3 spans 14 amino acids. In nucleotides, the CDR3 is TGTGCCAGTAGGGATCAGGCAGAGTACTATGGCTACACCTTC. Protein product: CASRDQAEYYGYTF.

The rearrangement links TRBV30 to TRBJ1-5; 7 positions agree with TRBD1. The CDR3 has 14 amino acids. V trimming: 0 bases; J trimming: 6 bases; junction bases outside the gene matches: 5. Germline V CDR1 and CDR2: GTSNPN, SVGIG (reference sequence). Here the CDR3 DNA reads TGTGCCTGGAGTGTACAGACAGGGAGTCAGCCCCAGCATTTT. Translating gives CAWSVQTGSQPQHF.

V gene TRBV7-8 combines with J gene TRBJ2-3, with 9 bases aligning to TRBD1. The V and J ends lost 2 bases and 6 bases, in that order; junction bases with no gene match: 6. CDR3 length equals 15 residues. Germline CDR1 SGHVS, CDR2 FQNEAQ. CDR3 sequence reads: CASSLNRGPSDTQYF. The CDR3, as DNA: TGTGCCAGCAGCTTAAACAGGGGGCCTTCCGATACGCAGTATTTT.

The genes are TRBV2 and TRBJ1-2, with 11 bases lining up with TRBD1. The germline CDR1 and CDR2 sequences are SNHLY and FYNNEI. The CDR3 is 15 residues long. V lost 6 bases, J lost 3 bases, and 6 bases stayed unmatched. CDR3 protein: CASRPRTGGDYGYTF. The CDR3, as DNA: TGTGCCAGCAGGCCCAGGACAGGGGGCGACTATGGCTACACCTTC.

The CDR3 reads CASRLDINQETQYF. The DNA for the CDR3 is TGTGCCAGCCGCTTAGATATAAACCAAGAGACCCAGTACTTC. The chain is built from TRBV2 and TRBJ2-5; D is ambiguous. The CDR3 length is 14 residues. Trimming stripped 8 bases from V and 0 bases from J, with 13 bases between. The V gene's germline CDR1 is SNHLY and CDR2 FYNNEI.

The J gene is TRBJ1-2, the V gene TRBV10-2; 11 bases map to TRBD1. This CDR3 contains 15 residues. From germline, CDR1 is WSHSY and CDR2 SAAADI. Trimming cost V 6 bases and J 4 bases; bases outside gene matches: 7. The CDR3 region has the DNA TGCGCCAGCAGCGACCGGACAGGGGGCGCCTATGGCTACACCTTC. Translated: CASSDRTGGAYGYTF.

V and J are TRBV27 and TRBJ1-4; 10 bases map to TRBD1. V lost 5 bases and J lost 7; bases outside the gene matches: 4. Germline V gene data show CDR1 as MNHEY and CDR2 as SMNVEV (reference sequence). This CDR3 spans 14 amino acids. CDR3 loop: CASSVRDRGEKLFF. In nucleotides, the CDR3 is TGTGCCAGCAGTGTCCGGGACAGGGGTGAAAAACTGTTTTTT.

This CDR3 reads CASSPGLAGGPWYNEQFF. In DNA form, the CDR3 reads TGTGCCAGCAGCCCGGGACTAGCGGGAGGGCCTTGGTACAATGAGCAGTTCTTC. The chain has TRBV11-3 and TRBJ2-1, with 16 bases identical to TRBD2. V dropped 5 bases and J dropped 4; count of bases not matched to a gene: 8. The CDR3 has 18 amino acids. Germline V gene sequence: CDR1 SGHNT, CDR2 YENEEA. The entire variable domain, with the rest obtained from reference TRBV11-3 and TRBJ2-1, is as follows: EAGVVQSPRYKIIEKKQPVAFWCNPISGHNTLYWYLQNLGQGPELLIRYENEEAVDDSQLPKDRFSAERLKGVDSTLKIQPAELGDSAVYLCASSPGLAGGPWYNEQFFGPGTRLTVL.

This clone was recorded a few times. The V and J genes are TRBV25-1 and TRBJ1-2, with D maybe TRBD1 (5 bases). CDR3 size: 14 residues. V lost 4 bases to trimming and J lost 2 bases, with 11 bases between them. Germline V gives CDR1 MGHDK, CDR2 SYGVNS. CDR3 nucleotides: TGTGCCAGCAGTGCTTCATCAGGGAACTATGGCTACACCTTC. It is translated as CASSASSGNYGYTF.